The next 18 T cell receptor beta chains were all read from a single sample in a study of cytomegalovirus exposure and HLA in healthy donors. The PCR used 60 Vbeta and 13 Jbeta primers. Clones were sequenced by immunoSEQ multiplex PCR, and TCRdb holds only the in-frame ones, with some missing. The listing records fewer than 150,000 clones. The sequencing input was PBMCs. The origin of the receptors is a woman aged 55-69 years in good health and CMV-seronegative.

The rearrangement joins TRBV5-1 to TRBJ2-7; TRBD1 aligns across 10 bases. The CDR3 runs to 14 residues. With V trimmed by 4 bases and J by 4 bases, 5 bases remained unmatched. Germline CDR1 reads SGHRS; CDR2 reads YFSETQ. The CDR3 DNA reads as TGCGCCAGCAGCCCGGGACAGGGGAAATACGAGCAGTACTTC. Translating gives CASSPGQGKYEQYF.

V gene TRBV5-4 combines with J gene TRBJ2-1, with TRBD2 identical over 7 bases. The CDR3 totals 16 residues. J was trimmed by 0 bases and V by 4 bases; bases with no gene match: 7. The germline V gene has CDR1 SGHNT and CDR2 YYREEE (reference sequence). The chain's CDR3 is CASSEAGTISYNEQFF. The CDR3 DNA is TGTGCCAGCAGCGAAGCCGGGACTATCTCCTACAATGAGCAGTTCTTC.

The chain joins TRBV15 to TRBJ1-4; no firm D call. This CDR3 region has 16 residues. Trimming removed 3 bases at V and 6 bases at J, with 17 bases between. CDR1 and CDR2 (germline): LNHNV, YYDKDF (reference sequence). CDR3 sequence: CATSSIFSGSDEKLFF. Written as DNA, the CDR3 is TGTGCCACCAGCAGCATATTTTCGGGGTCCGATGAAAAACTGTTTTTT.

The CDR3 sequence is CASSYGLGGGANTQYF. The CDR3 coding sequence is TGTGCCAGCAGTTACGGGCTGGGCGGGGGCGCCAATACGCAGTATTTT. The rearrangement joins TRBV6-5 to TRBJ2-3; a weak D match, TRBD2 (7 bases). The V and J ends lost 2 bases and 7 bases respectively, with 19 bases between them. Per germline, CDR1 MNHEY and CDR2 SVGAGI. The CDR3 sequence is 16 residues long.

CDR3 sequence: CASSPQNSGVYEQYF. CDR3 DNA: TGTGCCAGCTCACCACAAAATAGCGGGGTATACGAGCAGTACTTC. This chain links TRBV18 with TRBJ2-7; 8 positions match TRBD2. Germline V CDR1 and CDR2: KGHSH, LQKENI. The V gene end was trimmed by 1 base and the J gene end by 4 bases; junction bases not matched to a gene: 6. The CDR3 contains 15 residues.

The chain joins TRBV4-1 to TRBJ1-2, with a weak D call TRBD1 (6 bases). Germline V gene sequence: CDR1 MGHRA, CDR2 YSYEKL. The length of the CDR3 is 15 residues. V lost 8 bases, J lost 3 bases, and 19 bases lay in between. CDR3 in DNA: TGCGCCAGCGGACGCGTCACAGGGCTCCACTATGGCTACACCTTC. It encodes CASGRVTGLHYGYTF.

The chain recombines TRBV9 with TRBJ1-2; TRBD1 matches 7 bases. Germline loops: CDR1 SGDLS, CDR2 YYNGEE. The trim removed 0 bases at V and 3 bases at J, leaving 5 bases unmatched. The CDR3 runs 15 residues. In DNA form, the CDR3 reads TGTGCCAGCAGCGTAGATATAGGGACAGACTATGGCTACACCTTC. Encoded protein: CASSVDIGTDYGYTF. The variable domain in full, completed from reference TRBV9 and TRBJ1-2, reads DSGVTQTPKHLITATGQRVTLRCSPRSGDLSVYWYQQSLDQGLQFLIQYYNGEERAKGNILERFSAQQFPDLHSELNLSSLELGDSALYFCASSVDIGTDYGYTFGSGTRLTVV.

This sequence joins TRBV27 and TRBJ2-3; D is perhaps TRBD1 (5 bases). Germline-derived CDR1 and CDR2 are MNHEY and SMNVEV (reference sequence). The CDR3 contains 15 residues. V dropped 0 bases and J dropped 1 base, with 8 bases sitting between them. In DNA form, the CDR3 reads TGTGCCAGCAGTTTATCGCTAGGGGGCACAGATACGCAGTATTTT. Amino acids: CASSLSLGGTDTQYF.

V gene TRBV19 combines with J gene TRBJ2-2; 7 bases line up with TRBD1. With V trimmed by 3 bases and J by 6 bases, 7 bases remained unmatched. The germline CDR1 and CDR2 sequences are LNHDA and SQIVND (reference sequence). The CDR3 spans 15 residues. The CDR3 protein is CASSMGYRGPGELFF. CDR3 nucleotide sequence: TGTGCCAGTAGTATGGGATACAGGGGACCCGGGGAGCTGTTTTTT.

V usage is TRBV6-1 and J usage is TRBJ2-7; tentatively, D is TRBD1 (5 bases). Germline V lookup: CDR1 MNHNS, CDR2 SASEGT. Trimming took off 0 bases at V and 3 bases at J, with 12 bases between the two ends. CDR3 length: 15 amino acids. This CDR3 is CASSEAKRQIYEQYF. The CDR3 DNA is TGTGCCAGCAGTGAAGCAAAACGACAGATCTACGAGCAGTACTTC.

The genes are TRBV21-1 and TRBJ1-3; the D segment call TRBD1 is taken from the table without a DNA check. TRBV21-1 is recorded as a pseudogene. CDR3 size: 16 residues. CDR3 sequence reads: CASSKGHRGSGNTIYF. DNA of the CDR3: TGTGCCAGCAGCAAAGGCCACAGGGGGTCAGGAAACACCATATATTTT.

This sequence joins TRBV29-1 and TRBJ2-5; TRBD1 is a possible D gene (6 bases). The DNA end favors TRBJ2-7, so the J call may be wrong. This CDR3 is built from 12 residues. CDR1 SQVTM and CDR2 ANQGSEA come from the germline V gene. The CDR3 DNA sequence: TGCAGCGTGAGGGGGACAACCTACGAGCAGTACTTC. Translated, it gives CSVRGTTYEQYF.

The chain uses TRBV6-6 and TRBJ1-2; 7 nucleotides line up with TRBD1. Germline loops: CDR1 MNHNY, CDR2 SVGAGI (reference sequence). V shed 4 bases and J 3 bases; nucleotides not matched to a gene: 2. The CDR3 length is 13 residues. In nucleotides, the CDR3 is TGTGCCAGCAGTTCCGGGACAGACTATGGCTACACCTTC. Translation: CASSSGTDYGYTF.

The chain carries TRBV18 and TRBJ2-3, with 13 nucleotides matching TRBD2. This CDR3 is 16 amino acids long. From germline, CDR1 is KGHSH and CDR2 LQKENI. Trimming removed 4 bases from V and 2 bases from J; junction bases left unmatched: 3. CDR3 DNA: TGTGCCAGCTCACTCGGACTAGCGGGGGTCACAGATACGCAGTATTTT. Translated: CASSLGLAGVTDTQYF. Using reference TRBV18 and TRBJ2-3 for the parts outside the CDR3, the full variable domain is NAGVMQNPRHLVRRRGQEARLRCSPMKGHSHVYWYRQLPEEGLKFMVYLQKENIIDESGMPKERFSAEFPKEGPSILRIQQVVRGDSAAYFCASSLGLAGVTDTQYFGPGTRLTVL.

The chain joins TRBV11-2 to TRBJ1-5, with D perhaps TRBD1 (6 bases). The CDR3 contains 15 residues. Germline V gene sequence: CDR1 SGHAT, CDR2 FQNNGV. V shed 2 bases and J shed 3 bases, with 11 bases lying between them. The CDR3 loop reads CASSLTRGHNQPQHF. CDR3 nucleotide sequence: TGTGCCAGCAGCTTAACCCGGGGACACAATCAGCCCCAGCATTTT. Complete variable domain (other parts from reference TRBV11-2 and TRBJ1-5): EAGVAQSPRYKIIEKRQSVAFWCNPISGHATLYWYQQILGQGPKLLIQFQNNGVVDDSQLPKDRFSAERLKGVDSTLKIQPAKLEDSAVYLCASSLTRGHNQPQHFGDGTRLSIL.

V gene TRBV5-4 combines with J gene TRBJ1-2, with TRBD1 as a possible D gene (5 bases). V was pared by 4 bases and J by 7 bases, with 11 bases between. The CDR3 is 12 amino acids. Looked up from germline, CDR1 is SGHNT and CDR2 is YYREEE (reference sequence). The CDR3 sequence: CASSRGGSGYTF. The CDR3 coding sequence is TGTGCCAGCAGCCGGGGGGGGTCTGGCTACACCTTC.

The chain is built from TRBV12-5 and TRBJ1-1, with TRBD1 as a possible D gene (5 bases). V was pared by 0 bases and J by 5 bases, with 19 bases between. Looked up from germline, CDR1 is LGHNT and CDR2 is FRNRAP. The CDR3 is 17 amino acids. CDR3 amino acids: CASGLVGGPGRETEAFF. The CDR3 coding sequence is TGTGCTAGTGGTTTGGTTGGTGGGCCCGGCAGGGAAACTGAAGCTTTCTTT.

This rearrangement joins TRBV5-1 to TRBJ1-6; 8 bases fit TRBD1. CDR1 and CDR2 (germline): SGHRS, YFSETQ. V trimming: 4 bases; J trimming: 7 bases; junction bases outside the gene matches: 10. This CDR3 contains 16 residues. CDR3 nucleotide sequence: TGCGCCAGCAGCGACGGACAGGGTCGAGGGAATTCACCCCTCCACTTT. Its translation is CASSDGQGRGNSPLHF.